Listed below are T cell receptor beta chains from one sample, sequenced in a study of cytomegalovirus exposure and HLA in healthy donors. The table came from immunoSEQ multiplex PCR; TCRdb's copy has only in-frame clones and leaves some out. The sample shows roughly 180,000 clones, around four fifths of them seen only once. Material for sequencing was PBMCs. Receptors were obtained from a man aged 30 to 45 in good health and CMV-seronegative. CDR3s include the opening cysteine and the closing phenylalanine or tryptophan. D genes are given only for firm matches. Expanded clones are given a class, and other clones once, few, many or no size at all.

J	size	V	D	CDR3	DNA
TRBJ2-1	once	TRBV11-2	TRBD2	CASSWAGGKPPSYEQFF	TGTGCCAGCAGCTGGGCGGGGGGGAAGCCCCCAAGCTATGAGCAGTTCTTC
TRBJ2-5	-	TRBV4-3	TRBD1	CASSQEDRASYRTQYF	TGCGCCAGCAGCCAAGAAGACAGGGCCTCGTACCGGACCCAGTACTTC
TRBJ1-1	-	TRBV30	TRBD1	CAWDRGSGTEAFF	TGTGCCTGGGACAGGGGCAGCGGCACTGAAGCTTTCTTT
TRBJ2-7	-	TRBV5-5	TRBD1	CASSLGGGRYEQYF	TGTGCCAGCAGCTTGGGAGGGGGCCGCTACGAGCAGTACTTC
TRBJ1-3	-	TRBV5-6	-	CASSFRWAGSGNTIYF	TGTGCCAGCAGTTTCAGGTGGGCGGGCTCTGGAAACACCATATATTTT
TRBJ2-7	-	TRBV4-1	-	CASSQGVSYEQYF	TGCGCCAGCAGCCAAGGCGTCTCCTACGAGCAGTACTTC
TRBJ2-5	-	TRBV27	-	CASSPLMGVYRSTQYF	TGTGCCAGCAGTCCCCTCATGGGAGTCTACCGCTCGACCCAGTACTTC
TRBJ2-5	-	TRBV28	-	CASTGEYQETQYF	TGTGCCAGCACGGGGGAGTACCAAGAGACCCAGTACTTC
TRBJ2-7	-	TRBV30	-	CAWSPRLADVYF	TGTGCCTGGAGCCCCAGGCTAGCCGATGTGTACTTC
TRBJ2-1	-	TRBV7-3	-	CASSLELEGNEQFF	TGTGCCAGCAGCTTAGAACTAGAGGGCAATGAGCAGTTCTTC
TRBJ1-1	-	TRBV19	-	CASSPRVTTEAFF	TGTGCCAGTAGCCCCAGGGTTACCACTGAAGCTTTCTTT
TRBJ2-5	-	TRBV4-1	TRBD1	CASSQTGVETQYF	TGCGCCAGCAGCCAAACAGGGGTAGAGACCCAGTACTTC
TRBJ2-1	-	TRBV4-1	TRBD2	CASSLPRGGALDEQFF	TGCGCCAGCAGCCTGCCCCGCGGGGGGGCCCTTGATGAGCAGTTCTTC